This T cell receptor beta chain was sequenced during a study of T cell repertoires in cytomegalovirus infection. For the study at large: Based on public TCR beta signatures, there were indications of CMV infection and of a matching HLA type.

Regarding this clonotype: Antigen: not known.

Study-wide findings and caveats: CMV-specific TCR beta clonotypes restricted by HLA-C dominated the ex vivo response.

TCRdb redid the calling of the reads with MiXCR, one entry per CDR3 protein. The table includes about 740,000 distinct CDR3 sequences, around 32% detected once. Germline CDR1 SGDLS, CDR2 YYNGEE. There are 15 residues in the CDR3. Trimming removed 4 bases at V and 0 bases at J, with 13 bases between. This material consisted of cultured PBMCs, taken from culture after CMV antigen stimulation. The TCR originated in a human donor in good health (CMV status not recorded). Some clones in this sample may be carry-over from other donors' samples. The chain has TRBV9 and TRBJ1-2; possible D gene TRBD1, 6 bases. The DNA for the CDR3 is TGTGCCAGCAGCATGCGGGGGGCCACTAACTATGGCTACACCTTC. It yields the protein CASSMRGATNYGYTF. The variable domain in full, completed from reference TRBV9 and TRBJ1-2, reads DSGVTQTPKHLITATGQRVTLRCSPRSGDLSVYWYQQSLDQGLQFLIQYYNGEERAKGNILERFSAQQFPDLHSELNLSSLELGDSALYFCASSMRGATNYGYTFGSGTRLTVV.